This TCR beta chain was documented in a study of blood T cell repertoires in COVID-19. Study-wide background: Italy, Spain and the United States were the sources of the convalescent and acute COVID-19 samples. Sample material is recorded as cDNA or gDNA derived from T cells, B-cell-depleted T cells, or PBMCs.

Only in-frame clones appear in the TCRdb table, and some are missing; sequencing was by immunoSEQ multiplex PCR. The table lists some 320,000 clones, 80% to 90% of them singletons. Germline CDR1 is SGHTA and CDR2 is FQGNSA. The CDR3 runs 15 residues. The V end lost 3 bases, the J end lost 1 base, and 12 bases lay between the germline ends. This clone was observed a handful of times. This clonotype originated in a woman aged 45-65 years who had recovered from COVID-19. The genes are TRBV7-2 and TRBJ1-1, with D possibly TRBD1 on 5 matching bases. Material: peripheral blood. The CDR3: CASSLGTGANTEAFF. Written as DNA, the CDR3 is TGTGCCAGCAGCTTGGGAACAGGAGCGAACACTGAAGCTTTCTTT.